This TCR beta chain is from a study of cytomegalovirus exposure and HLA in healthy donors. Study results and limitations: The classifier reportedly diagnosed cytomegalovirus status with high sensitivity and specificity. The authors listed 150 to 200 TCR beta chains as cytomegalovirus-associated.

There are a few counts of this clone. Its specificity is not known. V was pared by 4 bases and J by 0 bases, with 6 bases of the junction left unmatched. The CDR3 runs 16 residues. Germline V lookup: CDR1 SGDLS, CDR2 YYNGEE. PCR amplification relied on 60 Vbeta primers (plus 13 Jbeta primers). Sequenced by immunoSEQ multiplex PCR; TCRdb stores in-frame clones only, minus some. The profile shows about 190,000 clones, 79% of them singletons. This chain uses TRBV9 with TRBJ2-7, with 11 bases identical to TRBD1. Sequencing was carried out using PBMCs. This receptor was identified in a woman in her late teens or twenties in good health and CMV-seronegative. This chain's CDR3 is CASSRSGTGGSYEQYF. CDR3 coding DNA: TGTGCCAGCAGCAGATCCGGGACAGGGGGCTCCTACGAGCAGTACTTC. The complete variable domain, with remaining parts taken from reference TRBV9 and TRBJ2-7, reads DSGVTQTPKHLITATGQRVTLRCSPRSGDLSVYWYQQSLDQGLQFLIQYYNGEERAKGNILERFSAQQFPDLHSELNLSSLELGDSALYFCASSRSGTGGSYEQYFGPGTRLTVT.